This section outlines one TCR beta chain sequence together with its context. Its cognate antigen is unknown. The record originates from a study of cytomegalovirus exposure and HLA in healthy donors. Background on the study: Of all 400 or so donors who were genotyped, 75% to 85% belonged to the Caucasian-associated ancestry cluster.

In the PCR, 60 Vbeta and 13 Jbeta primers were used. Data came from immunoSEQ multiplex PCR; TCRdb stores just in-frame clones and leaves some out. Among a few hundred thousand clones listed, approximately 80% were seen once. The study, taken as a whole, reports: The likely origin of a cluster of highly shared sequence variants was a sequencing artifact. Among CMV-associated TCR beta chains, most appeared HLA-restricted in a later analysis.

This CDR3 region has 13 residues. The V and J ends lost 3 bases and 7 bases respectively, with 12 bases between them. Germline V gene sequence: CDR1 SNHLY, CDR2 FYNNEI. This chain joins TRBV2 and TRBJ1-2; a weak D match, TRBD1 (5 bases). Material for sequencing was PBMCs. The sequence was obtained from a girl under 10 years old in good health and CMV-seronegative. The CDR3 region is CASSETEIGGYTF. In nucleotides, the CDR3 is TGTGCCAGCAGTGAGACAGAGATAGGTGGCTACACCTTC. Drawing the rest from reference TRBV2 and TRBJ1-2, the complete variable domain is EPEVTQTPSHQVTQMGQEVILRCVPISNHLYFYWYRQILGQKVEFLVSFYNNEISEKSEIFDDQFSVERPDGSNFTLKIRSTKLEDSAMYFCASSETEIGGYTFGSGTRLTVV.